The 27 T cell receptor beta chains presented below share a single source sample, sequenced in a study of blood T cells in healthy people across ages. Through a sample-barcoded 5' primer and a J-beta primer mix, a second PCR was run for about 6 to 11 cycles. MiXCR was run by TCRdb on the 5' RACE reads, yielding one entry per CDR3 protein. The sample includes roughly 800,000 distinct CDR3 sequences, 20% to 25% seen only once; the top ten take around 9.2%. Another study also made use of these data, one on T cells of mothers and their children.

The specimen sequenced was blood. The receptor source for this set is a boy between 10 and 17 years old in good health.

The chain employs TRBV20-1 and TRBJ2-7; D gene ambiguous. Trimming removed 4 bases from V and 7 bases from J, with 14 bases in between. Germline CDR1 is DFQATT and CDR2 is SNEGSKA (reference sequence). This CDR3 region has 12 residues. This CDR3 reads CSATGPGMEQYF. CDR3 DNA: TGCAGTGCTACCGGACCGGGCATGGAGCAGTACTTC.

The gene calls are TRBV4-2 and TRBJ2-3, with 9 bases identical to TRBD2. This CDR3 is built from 17 residues. Unmatched junction bases numbered 6, after V lost 1 base and J lost 1 base. The germline V gene encodes CDR1 LGHNA and CDR2 YNFKEQ. The CDR3 nucleotides read TGTGCCAGCAGCCAAGGGTTCGAGCGGGAGGGCACAGATACGCAGTATTTT. Its translation: CASSQGFEREGTDTQYF.

V and J are TRBV12-3 or TRBV12-4 and TRBJ2-7; 10 nucleotides align to TRBD2. The CDR3 is made up of 13 amino acids. Trimming removed 7 bases from V and 5 bases from J; junction bases left unmatched: 5. DNA for the CDR3: TGTGCCAGCACTCTAGCGGGAGATAACGAGCAGTACTTC. Protein: CASTLAGDNEQYF.

A word on this clonotype: A read error is likely, as this CDR3 ends without the conserved phenylalanine or tryptophan. This rearrangement joins TRBV20-1 to TRBJ1-2; TRBD1 is a possible D gene (5 bases). Trimming removed 3 bases at V and 4 bases at J, with 15 bases between. The CDR3 contains 14 residues. The germline gives CDR1 DFQATT, CDR2 SNEGSKA (reference sequence). The CDR3, as DNA: TGCAGTGCTAGTCTTGGGGCTGGTGGCTATGGCTACACCTTG. Translated: CSASLGAGGYGYTL.

The chain links TRBV12-3 or TRBV12-4 to TRBJ2-1; 14 nucleotides align to TRBD2. Trimming at V came to 6 bases and at J to 9 bases, leaving 7 bases not matched to a gene. This CDR3 has 15 residues. Here the CDR3 DNA reads TGTGCCAGCAGCCCACCGGGACTAGCGGGAGTTGAGCAGTTCTTC. It translates to CASSPPGLAGVEQFF.

In its sample, this clonotype was seen many times. The chain employs TRBV5-1 and TRBJ1-2; 9 nucleotides match TRBD1. The V and J ends lost 4 bases and 3 bases, in that order; junction bases with no gene match: 4. Germline lookup yields CDR1 SGHRS and CDR2 YFSETQ. This CDR3 has 14 amino acids. The CDR3 nucleotides are TGCGCCAGCAGCCCCGGGGACAGGGACTATGGCTACACCTTC. Protein: CASSPGDRDYGYTF.

This clonotype was observed a few times. CDR3 residues: CASRELGGSRYQPQHF. The DNA of the CDR3 is TGTGCCAGCAGAGAATTGGGGGGGAGTCGGTATCAGCCCCAGCATTTT. This chain links TRBV27 with TRBJ1-5, with D perhaps matching TRBD1 (5 bases). V was clipped by 6 bases and J by 5 bases, with 20 bases between them. The CDR3 runs to 16 residues. Per germline, CDR1 MNHEY and CDR2 SMNVEV (reference sequence).

The chain employs TRBV7-2 and TRBJ2-1; TRBD2 matches 9 bases. The trim removed 3 bases at V and 4 bases at J, leaving 7 bases unmatched. Germline-derived CDR1 and CDR2 are SGHTA and FQGNSA. This CDR3 region has 16 residues. CDR3 amino acids: CASSLETSGAYNEQFF. CDR3 nucleotides: TGTGCCAGCAGCTTGGAGACTAGCGGAGCATACAATGAGCAGTTCTTC.

This clonotype showed up just a few times. The chain is built from TRBV4-3 and TRBJ1-2, with 7 bases identical to TRBD1. The CDR3 spans 15 residues. V gave up 4 bases and J gave up 6 bases; unmatched junction bases: 11. CDR1 is LGHNA, CDR2 YSLEER, per germline. Written as DNA, the CDR3 is TGCGCCAGCAGCCTCAACAGGGGTCGATCGGATGGCTACACCTTC. Its protein product is CASSLNRGRSDGYTF.

The table lists this clonotype with many counts. This rearrangement joins TRBV2 to TRBJ2-3, with 14 positions matching TRBD2. The V gene's germline CDR1 is SNHLY and CDR2 FYNNEI. The CDR3 has 12 residues. V was clipped by 10 bases and J by 8 bases; unmatched bases: 2. In nucleotides, the CDR3 is TGTGCCACCGGGACTAGCGGGAGTACGCAGTATTTT. It specifies CATGTSGSTQYF.

CDR3 coding DNA: TGTGCCAGCAGCGTGGGGGCACTTATGGAGACTGAAGCTTTCTTT. Protein: CASSVGALMETEAFF. The chain combines TRBV9 with TRBJ1-1; D perhaps matches TRBD1 (6 bases). Trimming left V 2 bases short and J 5 bases short, with 16 bases between. CDR3 size: 15 residues. From germline, CDR1 is SGDLS and CDR2 YYNGEE.

This clonotype was counted a few times. The chain combines TRBV3-1 with TRBJ2-5, with TRBD1 matching 7 bases. This CDR3 comprises 15 residues. Germline V gene lookup returns CDR1 LGHDT and CDR2 YNNKEL (reference sequence). V trimming: 1 base; J trimming: 5 bases; junction bases outside the gene matches: 7. This chain's CDR3 is CASSQGGTATETQYF. The CDR3 coding sequence is TGTGCCAGCAGCCAAGGAGGGACAGCGACGGAGACCCAGTACTTC.

This clonotype was observed a handful of times. The V call is TRBV27, the J call TRBJ1-1; 7 bases agree with TRBD1. With V trimmed by 0 bases and J by 6 bases, 4 bases remained unmatched. CDR1 and CDR2 from the germline V gene are MNHEY and SMNVEV (reference sequence). CDR3 length: 14 amino acids. Here the CDR3 DNA reads TGTGCCAGCAGTTTATCCCCCAGGGGGTCTGAAGCTTTCTTT. Its translation: CASSLSPRGSEAFF.

This clonotype was counted a few times. The gene calls are TRBV12-3 or TRBV12-4 and TRBJ1-2, with TRBD1 as a possible D gene (5 bases). This CDR3 has 13 amino acids. With 5 bases removed from V and 7 bases from J, the gap between germline ends came to 14 bases. The CDR3 region has the DNA TGTGCCAGCAGTCTCGGAGGGGCAGGTGGCTACACCTTC. It is translated as CASSLGGAGGYTF.

This clonotype has a handful of counts. V usage is TRBV7-9 and J usage is TRBJ1-2; D gene unclear. The CDR3 runs to 13 residues. Germline V gene sequence: CDR1 SEHNR, CDR2 FQNEAQ (reference sequence). Trimming cost V 1 base and J 4 bases, with 7 bases left between them. The CDR3, as DNA: TGTGCCAGCAGCTTAGTCCTGAGCTATGGCTACACCTTC. Its protein is CASSLVLSYGYTF.

This clonotype was detected once. J is TRBJ2-1 and V is TRBV10-3; 7 bases are shared with TRBD2. Germline V lookup: CDR1 ENHRY, CDR2 SYGVKD. Germline trimming cut 5 bases from V and 5 bases from J; bases unmatched to any gene: 12. The CDR3 is made up of 16 amino acids. CDR3 region: CAISLVPGGSDNEQFF. The CDR3 bases are TGTGCCATCAGTCTAGTCCCGGGCGGGAGCGACAATGAGCAGTTCTTC.

This clonotype came up a few times. The chain joins TRBV29-1 to TRBJ1-4; maybe TRBD1 (5 bases). The CDR3 is made up of 12 amino acids. Germline CDR1 reads SQVTM; CDR2 reads ANQGSEA. V was pared by 6 bases and J by 8 bases, with 13 bases between. The CDR3 is CSVSGVGEKLFF. DNA of the CDR3: TGCAGCGTCTCGGGGGTAGGCGAAAAACTGTTTTTT.

This chain joins TRBV29-1 and TRBJ1-1; possibly TRBD1 for D (6 bases). The V gene lost 6 bases and the J gene lost 2 bases, with 10 bases spanning the gap. CDR1 SQVTM and CDR2 ANQGSEA come from the germline V gene. The length of the CDR3 is 12 residues. In nucleotides, the CDR3 is TGCAGCGTAAAAGGGGGAAACACTGAAGCTTTCTTT. Translation gives CSVKGGNTEAFF.

V usage is TRBV29-1 and J usage is TRBJ2-1; D possibly matches TRBD1 or TRBD2 (5 bases each). This CDR3 is built from 14 residues. The germline CDR1 and CDR2 sequences are SQVTM and ANQGSEA. V shed 1 base and J shed 5 bases, with 12 bases lying between them. The CDR3 sequence: CSVEGQGANNEQFF. DNA of the CDR3: TGCAGCGTTGAAGGCCAGGGAGCCAACAATGAGCAGTTCTTC.

This chain links TRBV10-3 with TRBJ2-3; D is possibly TRBD1 or TRBD2 (5 bases each). The length of the CDR3 is 15 residues. The V end was cut by 2 bases, the J end by 2 bases, with 11 bases between. The germline gives CDR1 ENHRY, CDR2 SYGVKD. The CDR3 DNA is TGTGCCATCAGTGAGGGGACGATAGACACAGATACGCAGTATTTT. Translating gives CAISEGTIDTDTQYF.

The V and J genes are TRBV7-2 and TRBJ2-3; D gene ambiguous. This CDR3 comprises 14 residues. The germline gives CDR1 SGHTA, CDR2 FQGNSA. V lost 1 base and J lost 2, with 7 bases in between. CDR3 residues: CASSLGPVTDTQYF. CDR3 DNA sequence: TGTGCCAGCAGCTTAGGACCGGTCACAGATACGCAGTATTTT.

The rearrangement joins TRBV5-1 to TRBJ2-1; 9 bases map to TRBD1. The length of the CDR3 is 15 residues. V was pared by 0 bases and J by 6 bases, with 4 bases of the junction left unmatched. The germline V gene encodes CDR1 SGHRS and CDR2 YFSETQ. CDR3 in DNA: TGCGCCAGCAGCTTGGGACAGGGGGGAGTCAATGAGCAGTTCTTC. It encodes CASSLGQGGVNEQFF.

This clonotype was observed a few times. The CDR3 region is CASSTLPTSVTQYF. For the CDR3, the DNA is TGTGCCAGCAGTACCCTCCCGACTAGTGTTACGCAGTATTTT. This chain joins TRBV27 and TRBJ2-3; tentatively, D is TRBD2 (6 bases). Between the trimmed V and J ends, which lost 5 bases and 8 bases, there was a span of 17 bases. This CDR3 is built from 14 residues. Germline assignment: CDR1 MNHEY and CDR2 SMNVEV (reference sequence).

In DNA, the CDR3 is TGTGCCACCAGCGGACAAGACGGGGGGAATAACTATGGCTACACCTTC. Translation gives CATSGQDGGNNYGYTF. The chain links TRBV15 to TRBJ1-2; perhaps TRBD1 as D (5 bases). CDR1 is LNHNV, CDR2 YYDKDF, per germline (reference sequence). The CDR3 totals 16 residues. The V end lost 5 bases, the J end lost 1 base, and 17 bases lay between the germline ends.

This rearrangement joins TRBV7-6 to TRBJ1-5; D remains unclear. Deletions cut 1 base from V and 9 bases from J, with 10 bases between. The CDR3 totals 13 residues. CDR1 SGHVS and CDR2 FNYEAQ come from the germline V gene. The CDR3, as DNA: TGTGCCAGCAGCTTAGGGGAAGAAGCGCCCCAGCATTTT. Protein: CASSLGEEAPQHF.

This clonotype was recorded at least ten times. The chain recombines TRBV15 with TRBJ2-1, with 11 bases fitting TRBD2. After removal of 2 bases from V and 9 bases from J, the junction contained 0 bases not matched to a gene. Germline assignment: CDR1 LNHNV and CDR2 YYDKDF (reference sequence). The CDR3 sequence is 13 residues long. For the CDR3, the DNA is TGTGCCACCAGCAGACTAGCGGGAGGTGAGCAGTTCTTC. Its protein is CATSRLAGGEQFF.

A few counts support this clonotype. The rearrangement joins TRBV5-6 to TRBJ1-4; D may be TRBD1 (6 bases). Trimming took 1 base from V and 10 from J, leaving 11 bases between them. This CDR3 has 13 amino acids. CDR1 and CDR2 (germline): SGHDT, YYEEEE. The CDR3 spells CASSLMDSSKLFF. Written as DNA, the CDR3 is TGTGCCAGCAGCTTGATGGACAGTTCAAAACTGTTTTTT. Supplemented by reference TRBV5-6 and TRBJ1-4, the full variable domain reads DAGVTQSPTHLIKTRGQQVTLRCSPKSGHDTVSWYQQALGQGPQFIFQYYEEEERQRGNFPDRFSGHQFPNYSSELNVNALLLGDSALYLCASSLMDSSKLFFGSGTQLSVL.